Shown below are 10 T cell receptor beta chains from a single sample sequenced in a study of vaccination effects on CD4 cells after COVID-19. TCRdb's copy holds only in-frame clones and misses some; the assay was immunoSEQ multiplex PCR. The sample holds over 45,000 clones, roughly 72% seen once. It was after approximately 11 days of culture that CD4+ T cells were isolated. Participants were given two doses of BNT162b2 or mRNA-1273 vaccine. Antigens for these TCRs are unknown. Specimen: CD4+ T cells from PBMCs cultured without peptide, collected after COVID-19 vaccination. These receptors all come from a human donor who received a COVID-19 vaccine.

This clone was seen just once. J is TRBJ2-5 and V is TRBV27; TRBD2 aligns across 8 bases. This CDR3 contains 15 residues. From germline, CDR1 is MNHEY and CDR2 SMNVEV (reference sequence). V lost 2 bases and J lost 5; bases outside the gene matches: 7. CDR3 in amino acids: CASSLRAGVSETQYF. CDR3 coding DNA: TGTGCCAGCAGTTTAAGAGCGGGAGTGTCCGAGACCCAGTACTTC.

The chain is built from TRBV2 and TRBJ2-2, with TRBD1 matching 7 bases. This CDR3 region has 12 residues. Germline V CDR1 and CDR2: SNHLY, FYNNEI. The trim removed 6 bases at V and 7 bases at J, leaving 2 bases unmatched. CDR3 loop: CASSRDSGELFF. The CDR3 bases are TGTGCCAGCAGCCGGGACAGCGGGGAGCTGTTTTTT.

The chain uses TRBV9 and TRBJ1-1, with D hard to call. The germline V and J ends were trimmed by 0 bases and 5 bases, with 8 bases remaining between them. Germline V lookup: CDR1 SGDLS, CDR2 YYNGEE. The CDR3 length is 13 residues. Here the CDR3 reads CASSVEGRTEAFF. CDR3 sequence (DNA): TGTGCCAGCAGCGTAGAGGGCCGGACTGAAGCTTTCTTT.

CDR3 bases: TGTGCTAGTGGTTCGCATCGGGGGGGCTCCTACAATGAGCAGTTCTTC. Amino acids: CASGSHRGGSYNEQFF. The V and J genes are TRBV12-5 and TRBJ2-1; TRBD2 agrees at 8 bases. Germline CDR1 reads LGHNT; CDR2 reads FRNRAP. After removal of 4 bases from V and 0 bases from J, the junction contained 5 bases not matched to a gene. CDR3 size: 16 residues.

The chain recombines TRBV5-4 with TRBJ1-4; TRBD1 matches at 8 bases. Germline lookup yields CDR1 SGHNT and CDR2 YYREEE (reference sequence). V lost 2 bases to trimming and J lost 6 bases; unmatched junction nucleotides: 3. This CDR3 contains 14 residues. CDR3 sequence (DNA): TGTGCCAGCAGCTTAGGACAGGGTGATGAAAAACTGTTTTTT. This encodes CASSLGQGDEKLFF.

This clone has more than one count but fewer than ten. The V call is TRBV2, the J call TRBJ2-1; D remains ambiguous. This CDR3 contains 11 residues. The germline CDR1 and CDR2 sequences are SNHLY and FYNNEI. With 5 bases removed from V and 7 bases from J, the gap between germline ends came to 6 bases. CDR3 nucleotide sequence: TGTGCCAGCAGTTTAGGGAATGAGCAGTTCTTC. Translation gives CASSLGNEQFF.

This clone was observed a single time. J is TRBJ2-5 and V is TRBV18; D unresolved. The CDR3 length is 17 residues. CDR1 and CDR2 from the germline V gene are KGHSH and LQKENI. V shed 0 bases and J shed 2 bases, with 16 bases lying between them. CDR3 in DNA: TGTGCCAGCTCACCACCTATAGGTACAAATCGACAAGAGACCCAGTACTTC. Translated, it gives CASSPPIGTNRQETQYF.

This sequence joins TRBV11-2 and TRBJ2-7, with TRBD2 identical over 8 bases. Germline-derived CDR1 and CDR2 are SGHAT and FQNNGV. The trim removed 4 bases at V and 7 bases at J, leaving 21 bases unmatched. The CDR3 spans 18 residues. CDR3 coding DNA: TGTGCCAGCAGCTCAGGGAAGGGTAGCGGGACCCTCTCGGGAGAGCAGTACTTC. As protein: CASSSGKGSGTLSGEQYF.

The sample holds one count of this clone. The chain combines TRBV9 with TRBJ2-1, with D uncertain. This CDR3 contains 12 residues. V shed 0 bases and J shed 6 bases, with 4 bases lying between them. From germline, CDR1 is SGDLS and CDR2 YYNGEE. The CDR3 DNA is TGTGCCAGCAGCGTAGTCCTCAATGAGCAGTTCTTC. It yields the protein CASSVVLNEQFF.

The chain links TRBV7-2 to TRBJ1-1; D gene ambiguous. The CDR3 has 14 residues. Trimming took 10 bases from V and 0 from J, leaving 15 bases between them. Looked up from germline, CDR1 is SGHTA and CDR2 is FQGNSA. CDR3 nucleotides: TGTGCCACCGGTCTGAGGAGAATGAACACTGAAGCTTTCTTT. This codes for CATGLRRMNTEAFF.